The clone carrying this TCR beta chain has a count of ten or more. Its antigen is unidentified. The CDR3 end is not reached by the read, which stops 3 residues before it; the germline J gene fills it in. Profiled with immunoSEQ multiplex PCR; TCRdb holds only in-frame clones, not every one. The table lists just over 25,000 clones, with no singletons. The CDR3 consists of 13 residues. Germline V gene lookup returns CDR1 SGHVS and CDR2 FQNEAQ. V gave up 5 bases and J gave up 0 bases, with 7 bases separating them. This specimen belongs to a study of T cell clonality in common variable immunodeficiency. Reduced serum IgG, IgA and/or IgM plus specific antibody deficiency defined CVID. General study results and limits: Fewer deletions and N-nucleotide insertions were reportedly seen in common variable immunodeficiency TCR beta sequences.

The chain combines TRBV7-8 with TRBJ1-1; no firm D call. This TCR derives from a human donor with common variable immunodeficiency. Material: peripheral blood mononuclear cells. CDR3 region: CASSAQMNTEAFF. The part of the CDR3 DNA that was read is TGTGCCAGCAGCGCTCAGATGAACACTGAA.